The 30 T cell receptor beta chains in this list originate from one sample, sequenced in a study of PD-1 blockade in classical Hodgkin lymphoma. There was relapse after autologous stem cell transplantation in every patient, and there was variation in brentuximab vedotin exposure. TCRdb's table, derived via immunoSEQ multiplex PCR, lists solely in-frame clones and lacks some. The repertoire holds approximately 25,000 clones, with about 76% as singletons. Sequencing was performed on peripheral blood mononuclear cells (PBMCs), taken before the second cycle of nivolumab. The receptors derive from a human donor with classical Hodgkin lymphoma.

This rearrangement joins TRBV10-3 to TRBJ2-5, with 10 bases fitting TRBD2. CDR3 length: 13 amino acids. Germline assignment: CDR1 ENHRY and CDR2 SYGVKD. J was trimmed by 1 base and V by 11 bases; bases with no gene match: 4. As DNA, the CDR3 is TGTGCCCTTAGCGGGGGGCGCCAAGAGACCCAGTACTTC. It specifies CALSGGRQETQYF.

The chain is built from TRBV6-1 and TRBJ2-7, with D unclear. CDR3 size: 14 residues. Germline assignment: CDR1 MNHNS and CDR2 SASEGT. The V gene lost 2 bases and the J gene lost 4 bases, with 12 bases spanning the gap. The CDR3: CASSESSAKYEQYF. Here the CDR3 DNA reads TGTGCCAGCAGTGAATCATCGGCTAAGTACGAGCAGTACTTC.

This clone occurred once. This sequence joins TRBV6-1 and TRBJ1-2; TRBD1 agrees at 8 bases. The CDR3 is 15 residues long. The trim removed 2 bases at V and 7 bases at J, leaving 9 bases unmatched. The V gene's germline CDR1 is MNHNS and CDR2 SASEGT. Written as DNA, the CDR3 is TGTGCCAGCAGTGAATATTGGGACAGGCCCCCTGGCTACACCTTC. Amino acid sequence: CASSEYWDRPPGYTF.

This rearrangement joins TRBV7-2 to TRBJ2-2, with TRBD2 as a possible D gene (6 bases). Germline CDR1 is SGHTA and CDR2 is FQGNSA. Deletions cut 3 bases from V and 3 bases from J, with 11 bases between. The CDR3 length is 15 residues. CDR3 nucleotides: TGTGCCAGCAGCTTTGGAGGGAGAGACACCGGGGAGCTGTTTTTT. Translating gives CASSFGGRDTGELFF.

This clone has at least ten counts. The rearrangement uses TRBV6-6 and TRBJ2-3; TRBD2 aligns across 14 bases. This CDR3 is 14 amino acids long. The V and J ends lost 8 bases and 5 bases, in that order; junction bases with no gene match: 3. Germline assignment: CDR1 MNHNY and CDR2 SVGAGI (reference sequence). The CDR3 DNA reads TGTGCCAGCGGGACTAGCGGGGGTGGAGATACGCAGTATTTT. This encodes CASGTSGGGDTQYF.

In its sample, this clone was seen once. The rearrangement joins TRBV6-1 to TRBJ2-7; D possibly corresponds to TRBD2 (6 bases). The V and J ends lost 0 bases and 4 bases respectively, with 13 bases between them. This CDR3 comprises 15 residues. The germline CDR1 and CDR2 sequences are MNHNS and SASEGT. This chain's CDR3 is CASSEAGLLAYEQYF. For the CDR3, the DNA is TGTGCCAGCAGTGAAGCGGGACTTTTGGCGTACGAGCAGTACTTC.

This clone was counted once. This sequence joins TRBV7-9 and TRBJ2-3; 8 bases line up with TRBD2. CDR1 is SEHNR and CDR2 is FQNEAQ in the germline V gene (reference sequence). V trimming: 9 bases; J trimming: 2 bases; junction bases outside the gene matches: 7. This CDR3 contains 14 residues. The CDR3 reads CASFVSGDTDTQYF. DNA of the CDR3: TGTGCCAGTTTTGTTAGCGGGGACACAGATACGCAGTATTTT.

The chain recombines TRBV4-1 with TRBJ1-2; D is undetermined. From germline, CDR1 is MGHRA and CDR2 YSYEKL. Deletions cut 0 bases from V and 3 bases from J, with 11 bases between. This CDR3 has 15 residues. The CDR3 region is CASSQDLGLDYGYTF. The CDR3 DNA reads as TGCGCCAGCAGCCAAGATTTGGGTCTGGACTATGGCTACACCTTC.

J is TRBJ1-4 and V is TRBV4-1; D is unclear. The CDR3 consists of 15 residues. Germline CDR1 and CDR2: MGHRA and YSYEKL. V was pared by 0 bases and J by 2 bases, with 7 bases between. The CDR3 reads CASSQDEVTNEKLFF. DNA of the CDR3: TGCGCCAGCAGCCAAGATGAAGTGACTAATGAAAAACTGTTTTTT.

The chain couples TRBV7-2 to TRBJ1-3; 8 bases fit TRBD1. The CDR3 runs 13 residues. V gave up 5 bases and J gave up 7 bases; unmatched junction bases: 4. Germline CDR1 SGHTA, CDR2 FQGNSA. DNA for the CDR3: TGTGCCAGCAGCCAGGGGGCAGAGAACACCATATATTTT. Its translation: CASSQGAENTIYF.

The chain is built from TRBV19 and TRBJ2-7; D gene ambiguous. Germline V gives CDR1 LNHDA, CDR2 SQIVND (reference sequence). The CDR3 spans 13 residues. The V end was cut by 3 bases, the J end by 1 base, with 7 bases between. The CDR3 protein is CASSISVSYEQYF. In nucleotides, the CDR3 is TGTGCCAGTAGTATTTCAGTTTCCTACGAGCAGTACTTC.

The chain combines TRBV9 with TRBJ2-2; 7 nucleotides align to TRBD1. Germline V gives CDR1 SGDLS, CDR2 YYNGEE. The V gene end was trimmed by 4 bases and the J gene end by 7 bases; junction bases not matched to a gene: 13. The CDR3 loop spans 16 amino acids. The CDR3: CASSQRQGPISGELFF. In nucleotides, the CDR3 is TGTGCCAGCAGCCAACGACAGGGACCTATCAGCGGGGAGCTGTTTTTT.

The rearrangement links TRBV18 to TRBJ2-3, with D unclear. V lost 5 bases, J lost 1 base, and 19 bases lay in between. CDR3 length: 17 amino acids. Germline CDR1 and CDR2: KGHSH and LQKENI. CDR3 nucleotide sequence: TGTGCCAGCTCATCAACACGCATAGTGTTGGGCACAGATACGCAGTATTTT. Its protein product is CASSSTRIVLGTDTQYF.

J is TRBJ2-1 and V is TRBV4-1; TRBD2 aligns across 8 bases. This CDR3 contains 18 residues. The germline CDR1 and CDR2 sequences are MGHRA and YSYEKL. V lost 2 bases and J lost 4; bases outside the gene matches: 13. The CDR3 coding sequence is TGCGCCAGCAGCCAAACACTTGGAGGCGGGAGGTTGTACAATGAGCAGTTCTTC. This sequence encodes CASSQTLGGGRLYNEQFF.

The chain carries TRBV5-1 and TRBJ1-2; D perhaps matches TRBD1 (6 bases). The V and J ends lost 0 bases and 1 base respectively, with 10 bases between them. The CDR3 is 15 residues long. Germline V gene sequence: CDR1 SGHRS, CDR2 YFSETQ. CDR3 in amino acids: CASSLDRGSNYGYTF. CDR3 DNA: TGCGCCAGCAGCTTGGATAGGGGGAGTAACTATGGCTACACCTTC.

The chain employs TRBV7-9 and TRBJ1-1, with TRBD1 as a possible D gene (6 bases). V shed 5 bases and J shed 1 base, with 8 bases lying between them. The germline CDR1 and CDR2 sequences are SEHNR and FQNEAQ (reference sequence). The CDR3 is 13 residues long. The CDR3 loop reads CASSKTGNTEAFF. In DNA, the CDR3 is TGTGCCAGCAGCAAGACAGGGAACACTGAAGCTTTCTTT.

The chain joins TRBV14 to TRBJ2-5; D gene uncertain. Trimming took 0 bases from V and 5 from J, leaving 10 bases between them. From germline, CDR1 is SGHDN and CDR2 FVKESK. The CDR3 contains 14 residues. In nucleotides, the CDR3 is TGTGCCAGCAGCCAAGAACTCCCGGTGGAGACCCAGTACTTC. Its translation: CASSQELPVETQYF.

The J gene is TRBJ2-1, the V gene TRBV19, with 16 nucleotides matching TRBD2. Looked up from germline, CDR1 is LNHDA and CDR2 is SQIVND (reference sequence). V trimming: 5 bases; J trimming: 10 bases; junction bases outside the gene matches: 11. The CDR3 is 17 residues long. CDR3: CASSPTPGTSGRVEQFF. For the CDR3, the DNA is TGTGCCAGTAGTCCTACCCCTGGGACTAGCGGGAGGGTGGAGCAGTTCTTC.

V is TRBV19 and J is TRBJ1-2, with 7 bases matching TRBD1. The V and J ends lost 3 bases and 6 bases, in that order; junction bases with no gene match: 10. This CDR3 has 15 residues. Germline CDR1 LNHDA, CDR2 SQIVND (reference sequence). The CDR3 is CASSIKVGTAHGYTF. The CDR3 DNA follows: TGTGCCAGTAGTATTAAAGTAGGGACAGCACATGGCTACACCTTC.

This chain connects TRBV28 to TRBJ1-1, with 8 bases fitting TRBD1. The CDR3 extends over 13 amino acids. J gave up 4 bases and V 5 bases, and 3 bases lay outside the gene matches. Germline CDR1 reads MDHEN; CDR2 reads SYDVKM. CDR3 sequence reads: CASSIQGGTEAFF. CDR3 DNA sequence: TGTGCCAGCAGTATACAGGGGGGCACTGAAGCTTTCTTT.

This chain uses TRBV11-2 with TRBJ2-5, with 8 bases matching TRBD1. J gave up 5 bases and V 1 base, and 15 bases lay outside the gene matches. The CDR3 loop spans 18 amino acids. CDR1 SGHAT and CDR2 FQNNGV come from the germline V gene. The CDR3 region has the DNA TGTGCCAGCAGCTTAGCGCGGACAGGGTCTTTTCGGACCGAGACCCAGTACTTC. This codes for CASSLARTGSFRTETQYF. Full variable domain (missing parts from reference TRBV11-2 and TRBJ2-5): EAGVAQSPRYKIIEKRQSVAFWCNPISGHATLYWYQQILGQGPKLLIQFQNNGVVDDSQLPKDRFSAERLKGVDSTLKIQPAKLEDSAVYLCASSLARTGSFRTETQYFGPGTRLLVL.

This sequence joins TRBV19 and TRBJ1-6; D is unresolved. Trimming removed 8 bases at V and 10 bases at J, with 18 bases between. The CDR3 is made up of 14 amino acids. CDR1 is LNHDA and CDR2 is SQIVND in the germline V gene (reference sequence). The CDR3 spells CASGVGEHGSPLHF. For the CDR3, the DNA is TGTGCCAGTGGGGTTGGGGAGCACGGGTCACCCCTCCACTTT.

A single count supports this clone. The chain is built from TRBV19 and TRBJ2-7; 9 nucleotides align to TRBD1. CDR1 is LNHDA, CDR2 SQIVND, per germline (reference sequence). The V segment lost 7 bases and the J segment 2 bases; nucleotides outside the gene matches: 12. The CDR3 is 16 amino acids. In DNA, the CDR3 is TGTGCCAGTACCGGGGGACAGGGAAAATCGGCCTACGAGCAGTACTTC. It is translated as CASTGGQGKSAYEQYF.

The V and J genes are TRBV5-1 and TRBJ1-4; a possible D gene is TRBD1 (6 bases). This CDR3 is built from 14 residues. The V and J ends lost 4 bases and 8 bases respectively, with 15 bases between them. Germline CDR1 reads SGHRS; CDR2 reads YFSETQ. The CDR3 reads CASSQRGDAEKLFF. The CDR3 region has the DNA TGCGCCAGCAGCCAAAGGGGGGATGCCGAAAAACTGTTTTTT.

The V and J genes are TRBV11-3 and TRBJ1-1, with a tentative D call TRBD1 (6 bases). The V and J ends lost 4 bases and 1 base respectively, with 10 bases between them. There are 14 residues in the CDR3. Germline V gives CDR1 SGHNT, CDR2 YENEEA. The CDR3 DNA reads TGTGCCAGCAGCTCAGGACAGCAGAACACTGAAGCTTTCTTT. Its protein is CASSSGQQNTEAFF.

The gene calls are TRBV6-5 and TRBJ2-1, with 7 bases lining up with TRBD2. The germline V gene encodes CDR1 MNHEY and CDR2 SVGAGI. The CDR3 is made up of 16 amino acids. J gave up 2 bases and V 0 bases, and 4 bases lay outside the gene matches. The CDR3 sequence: CASSYSIAGAYNEQFF. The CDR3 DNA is TGTGCCAGCAGTTACTCGATCGCGGGGGCCTACAATGAGCAGTTCTTC.

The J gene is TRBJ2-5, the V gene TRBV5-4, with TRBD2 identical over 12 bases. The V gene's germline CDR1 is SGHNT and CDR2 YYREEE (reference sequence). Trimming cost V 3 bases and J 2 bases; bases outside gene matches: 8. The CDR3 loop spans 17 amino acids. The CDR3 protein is CASSSRLAGVRQETQYF. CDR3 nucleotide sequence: TGTGCCAGCAGCTCGCGACTAGCGGGAGTCAGGCAAGAGACCCAGTACTTC.

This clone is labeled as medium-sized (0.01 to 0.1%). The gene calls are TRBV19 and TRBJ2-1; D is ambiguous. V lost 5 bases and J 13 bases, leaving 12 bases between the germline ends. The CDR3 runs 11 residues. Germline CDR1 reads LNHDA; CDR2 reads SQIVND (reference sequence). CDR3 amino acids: CASSPPPSQFF. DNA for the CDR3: TGTGCCAGTAGTCCCCCGCCGTCACAGTTCTTC. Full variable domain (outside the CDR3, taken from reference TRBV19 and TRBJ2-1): DGGITQSPKYLFRKEGQNVTLSCEQNLNHDAMYWYRQDPGQGLRLIYYSQIVNDFQKGDIAEGYSVSREKKESFPLTVTSAQKNPTAFYLCASSPPPSQFFGPGTRLTVL.

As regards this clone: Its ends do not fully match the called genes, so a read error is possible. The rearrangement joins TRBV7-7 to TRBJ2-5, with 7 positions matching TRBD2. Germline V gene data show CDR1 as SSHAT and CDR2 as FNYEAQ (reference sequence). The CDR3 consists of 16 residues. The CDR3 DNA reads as TGTGCTAGCAGCCCCGGTGGGAGCGGGATAAGAGAGACCCAGTACTTC. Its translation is CASSPGGSGIRETQYF.

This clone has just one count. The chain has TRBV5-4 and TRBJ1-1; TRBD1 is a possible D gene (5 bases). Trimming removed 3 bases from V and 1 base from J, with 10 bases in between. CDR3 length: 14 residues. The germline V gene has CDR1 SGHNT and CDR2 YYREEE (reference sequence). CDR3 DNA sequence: TGTGCCAGCAGCTCCCAGGGCAGGAACACTGAAGCTTTCTTT. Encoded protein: CASSSQGRNTEAFF. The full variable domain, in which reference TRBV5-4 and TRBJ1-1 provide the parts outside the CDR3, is ETGVTQSPTHLIKTRGQQVTLRCSSQSGHNTVSWYQQALGQGPQFIFQYYREEENGRGNFPPRFSGLQFPNYSSELNVNALELDDSALYLCASSSQGRNTEAFFGQGTRLTVV.